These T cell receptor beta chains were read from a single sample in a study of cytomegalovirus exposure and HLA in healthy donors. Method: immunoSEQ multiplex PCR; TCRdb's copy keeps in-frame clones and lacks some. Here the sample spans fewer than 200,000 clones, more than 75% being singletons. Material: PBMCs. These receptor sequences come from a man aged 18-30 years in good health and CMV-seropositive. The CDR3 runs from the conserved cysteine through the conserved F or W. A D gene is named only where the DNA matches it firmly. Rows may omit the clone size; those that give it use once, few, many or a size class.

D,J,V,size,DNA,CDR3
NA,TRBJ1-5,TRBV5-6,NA,TGTGCCAGCAGCTTCTACAGAGATAGCAATCAGCCCCAGCATTTT,CASSFYRDSNQPQHF
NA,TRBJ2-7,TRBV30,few,TGTGCCTGGAGTAACAGTGTCGAGCAGTACTTC,CAWSNSVEQYF
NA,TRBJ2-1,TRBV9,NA,TGTGCCAGCAGCTCCGAGGGGCAGGGAGGAAATGAGCAGTTCTTC,CASSSEGQGGNEQFF
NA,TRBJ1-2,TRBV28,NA,TGTGCCAGCAGTCCAGGCGGGGGAACCTATGGCTACACCTTC,CASSPGGGTYGYTF
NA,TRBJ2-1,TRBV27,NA,TGTGCCAGCAGTCCCTATGCGCGAGCAAATGAGCAGTTCTTC,CASSPYARANEQFF
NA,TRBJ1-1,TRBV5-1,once,TGCGCCAGCAGCTTGGCCTCACAAATGAACACTGAAGCTTTCTTT,CASSLASQMNTEAFF
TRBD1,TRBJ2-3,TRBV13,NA,TGTGCCAGCAGCTTAGATGGGACAGGGGGCTACGCAGATACGCAGTATTTT,CASSLDGTGGYADTQYF
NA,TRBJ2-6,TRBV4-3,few,TGCGCCAGCAGCCAAGATGTGACTTCTGGGGCCAACGTCCTGACTTTC,CASSQDVTSGANVLTF
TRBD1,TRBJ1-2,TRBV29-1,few,TGCAGCGTCCGGACAGGGGAGTACTATGGCTACACCTTC,CSVRTGEYYGYTF
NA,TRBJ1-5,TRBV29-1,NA,TGCAGCGTTGTGGATGGAGCCGGCAATCAGCCCCAGCATTTT,CSVVDGAGNQPQHF
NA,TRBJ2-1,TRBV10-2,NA,TGCGCCAGCAGTGGGGCCCCTCCCTCCTACAATGAGCAGTTCTTC,CASSGAPPSYNEQFF
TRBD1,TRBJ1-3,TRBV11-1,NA,TGTGCCAGCAGCGTGAACAGGGGGCTAACCTCTGGAAACACCATATATTTT,CASSVNRGLTSGNTIYF
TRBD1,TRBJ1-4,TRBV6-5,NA,TGTGCCAGCAGCGGGACAGGGGAGGGCGAAAAACTGTTTTTT,CASSGTGEGEKLFF
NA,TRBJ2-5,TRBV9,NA,TGTGCCAGCAGCGTAGATCCAGAAGAGACCCAGTACTTC,CASSVDPEETQYF
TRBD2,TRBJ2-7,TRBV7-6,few,TGTGCCAGCAGCTTAGCTAGCGGGAGGAGTTACGAGCAGTACTTC,CASSLASGRSYEQYF
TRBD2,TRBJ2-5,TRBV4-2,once,TGTGCCAGCAGCCAATCGGGACTAGCGGGGGGGAAAGAGACCCAGTACTTC,CASSQSGLAGGKETQYF
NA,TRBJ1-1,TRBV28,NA,TGTGCCAGCAGCCTACAGGGGAACACTGAAGCTTTCTTT,CASSLQGNTEAFF
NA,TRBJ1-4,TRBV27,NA,TGTGCCAGCAGGCTATCCCACATACTTCGGGATGAAAAACTGTTTTTT,CASRLSHILRDEKLFF
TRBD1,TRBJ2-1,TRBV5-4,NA,TGTGCCAGCAGCGTGACAGGGTCCCACAATGAGCAGTTCTTC,CASSVTGSHNEQFF
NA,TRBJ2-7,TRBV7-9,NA,TGTGCCAGCAGCTCCGCCGGGCCACAGGACTACGAGCAGTACTTC,CASSSAGPQDYEQYF
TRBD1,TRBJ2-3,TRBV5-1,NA,TGCGCCAGCAGCTTCCGGGACAGGGGCACAGATACGCAGTATTTT,CASSFRDRGTDTQYF
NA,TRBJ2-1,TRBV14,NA,TGTGCCAGCAGCCAAGAAAGGGGGTGGAGTGGAAATGAGCAGTTCTTC,CASSQERGWSGNEQFF
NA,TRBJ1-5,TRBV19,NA,TGTGCCAGTAAAGCCCAGGGCCATAGCAATCAGCCCCAGCATTTT,CASKAQGHSNQPQHF
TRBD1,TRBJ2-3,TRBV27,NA,TGTGCCAGCAGCCCTGCAGGGGGTGGACTGGCAGATACGCAGTATTTT,CASSPAGGGLADTQYF
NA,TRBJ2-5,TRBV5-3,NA,TGTGCCAGAAGCCTCGGCGTAGGCGGTCGGTGGGAGACCCAGTACTTC,CARSLGVGGRWETQYF
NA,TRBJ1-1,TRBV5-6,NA,TGTGCCAGCAGCTTGGGTGCAGGGCCCACTGAAGCTTTCTTT,CASSLGAGPTEAFF
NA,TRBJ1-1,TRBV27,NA,TGTGCCAGCAGTTTATCCTCAGGGATGAACACTGAAGCTTTCTTT,CASSLSSGMNTEAFF
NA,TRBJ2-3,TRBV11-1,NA,TGTGCCAGCAGCTTTTTTGGCAGGGAAGGGACAGATACGCAGTATTTT,CASSFFGREGTDTQYF
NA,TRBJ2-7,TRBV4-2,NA,TGTGCCAGCAGCCAAGATCCTGGGGGGTCCTCCTACGAGCAGTACTTC,CASSQDPGGSSYEQYF
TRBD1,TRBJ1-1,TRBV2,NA,TGTGCCACCGCGGGACAGCCTTACACTGAAGCTTTCTTT,CATAGQPYTEAFF
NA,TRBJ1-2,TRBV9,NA,TGTGCCAGCAGCGTAGGACAGTCAGTCAACTATGGCTACACCTTC,CASSVGQSVNYGYTF
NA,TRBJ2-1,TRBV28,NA,TGTGCCAGCAGTTTATGGGGAAGGGGTGTCGAGCAGTTCTTC,CASSLWGRGVEQFF
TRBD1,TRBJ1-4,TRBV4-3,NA,TGCGCCAGCAGCCGGGGACAGGGGAGTGAAAAACTGTTTTTT,CASSRGQGSEKLFF
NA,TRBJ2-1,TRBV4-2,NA,TGTGCCAGCAGCCAAGACGCAGGTTTCTACAATGAGCAGTTCTTC,CASSQDAGFYNEQFF
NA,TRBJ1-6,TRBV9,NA,TGTGCCAGCTCTCCGGGCCACAGGCATCCACCCCTCCACTTT,CASSPGHRHPPLHF
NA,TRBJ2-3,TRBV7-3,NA,TGTGCCAGCAGCTTATCAGGGGTTGTAGATACGCAGTATTTT,CASSLSGVVDTQYF
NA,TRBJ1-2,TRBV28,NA,TGTGCCAGCACCCTCTTACAGGGAATTACCTGGAGTGGCTACACCTTC,CASTLLQGITWSGYTF
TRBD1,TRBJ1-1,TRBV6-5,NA,TGTGCCAGCAGTCCACCGGGACAGGGGGGAGCTTTCTTT,CASSPPGQGGAFF
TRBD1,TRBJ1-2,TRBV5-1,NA,TGCGCCAGCAGCTTGAGGCAGGGGGGATTCTATGGCTACACCTTC,CASSLRQGGFYGYTF
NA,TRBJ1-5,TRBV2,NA,TGTGCCACCCGGGGAAACGCAAATCAGCCCCAGCATTTT,CATRGNANQPQHF
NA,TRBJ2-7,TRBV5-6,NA,TGTGCCAGCACCGAAATGACAGCCTACTCCTACGAGCAGTACTTC,CASTEMTAYSYEQYF
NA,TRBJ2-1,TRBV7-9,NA,TGTGCCAGCAGCTTAAGGAGAGAGCTCGGGTACAATGAGCAGTTCTTC,CASSLRRELGYNEQFF
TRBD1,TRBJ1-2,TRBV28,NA,TGTGCCAGCAGTCTTTGGGACAGCTCTAACTATGGCTACACCTTC,CASSLWDSSNYGYTF
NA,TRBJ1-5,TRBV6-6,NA,TGTGCCAGCAGTCCCAGACAAGTCAATCAGCCCCAGCATTTT,CASSPRQVNQPQHF
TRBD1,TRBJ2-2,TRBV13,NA,TGTGCCAGCAGCTTCCGGGACAGGGAGACCGGGGAGCTGTTTTTT,CASSFRDRETGELFF
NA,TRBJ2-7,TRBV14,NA,TGTGCCAGCAGCGACGCGGGACTTTCTACGGAGCAGTACTTC,CASSDAGLSTEQYF
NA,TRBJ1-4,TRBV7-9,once,TGTGCCAGCAGCTTAAGCGCAGGGGCAACTAATGAAAAACTGTTTTTT,CASSLSAGATNEKLFF
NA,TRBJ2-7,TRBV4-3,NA,TGCGCCAGCAGCCTCGGAGAGGGCTACGAGCAGTACTTC,CASSLGEGYEQYF
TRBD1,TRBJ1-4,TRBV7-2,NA,TGTGCCAGCAGCCCCGAAATGGTAGAAGGGGGCGCAGAAAAACTGTTTTTT,CASSPEMVEGGAEKLFF
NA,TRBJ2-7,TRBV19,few,TGTGCCAGTAGTGTCCCAACAGGGGAGCAGTACTTC,CASSVPTGEQYF